The rows below give T cell receptor beta chains drawn from one sample of a study of T cell changes during pregnancy in multiple sclerosis. Sequenced by immunoSEQ multiplex PCR; TCRdb stores in-frame clones only, minus some. Of about 92,000 clones listed, 80% to 95% are singletons. Sequenced material: peripheral blood, taken in the first trimester of pregnancy. The receptors here all came from a female donor with multiple sclerosis, enrolled in a pregnancy study. Each CDR3 is given with its conserved first and last residue. D genes are given only for firm matches. Expanded clones get a size class; other rows say once, few or many, or leave the size out.

d_gene	v_gene	len	abundance	j_gene	CDR3aa	CDR3nt
.	TRBV28	13	.	TRBJ1-5	CASRQTGKQPQHF	TGTGCCAGCAGACAAACAGGGAAACAGCCCCAGCATTTT
.	TRBV7-6	15	.	TRBJ2-7	CASSLRSAGLDEQYF	TGTGCCAGCAGCTTAAGGAGCGCAGGGTTGGACGAGCAGTACTTC
.	TRBV10-3	13	.	TRBJ2-3	CAISPESTDTQYF	TGTGCCATCAGCCCAGAAAGTACAGATACGCAGTATTTT
.	TRBV2	14	.	TRBJ2-7	CASSPTGTPYEQYF	TGTGCCAGCAGCCCAACCGGGACACCCTACGAGCAGTACTTC
.	TRBV7-6	15	few	TRBJ2-2	CASSLAGQGIGELFF	TGTGCCAGCAGCTTAGCAGGGCAGGGTATCGGGGAGCTGTTTTTT
.	TRBV7-2	11	few	TRBJ2-3	CASSLTDTQYF	TGTGCCAGCAGCCTCACAGATACGCAGTATTTT
TRBD2	TRBV7-2	16	.	TRBJ2-2	CASSLVGLAKTGELFF	TGTGCCAGCAGCTTAGTGGGACTAGCAAAGACCGGGGAGCTGTTTTTT
.	TRBV23-1	12	.	TRBJ2-1	CASRRGDNEQFF	TGCGCCAGCAGACGAGGAGACAATGAGCAGTTCTTC
TRBD2	TRBV11-3	15	once	TRBJ2-1	CASSLELAGRNEQFF	TGTGCCAGCAGCTTAGAACTAGCGGGAAGGAATGAGCAGTTCTTC
.	TRBV5-4	13	.	TRBJ1-1	CAVSGGSNTEAFF	TGTGCCGTTTCGGGAGGGTCTAACACTGAAGCTTTCTTT
TRBD2	TRBV4-3	16	.	TRBJ2-2	CASSLLGGGRGGELFF	TGCGCCAGCAGCCTCCTCGGGGGCGGGAGGGGCGGGGAGCTGTTTTTT
TRBD1	TRBV30	13	.	TRBJ1-5	CAWGGQGAQPQHF	TGTGCCTGGGGCGGACAGGGCGCTCAGCCCCAGCATTTT
TRBD2	TRBV5-8	16	.	TRBJ2-5	CASSLAGSGRGETQYF	TGTGCCAGCAGCTTGGCCGGTAGCGGGAGAGGAGAGACCCAGTACTTC
.	TRBV28	16	.	TRBJ2-4	CASQPSGEGAKNIQYF	TGTGCCAGCCAACCTTCAGGGGAAGGAGCCAAAAACATTCAGTACTTC
.	TRBV9	16	.	TRBJ2-3	CASSGGQKPSTDTQYF	TGTGCCAGCAGCGGCGGACAGAAACCTAGCACAGATACGCAGTATTTT
.	TRBV9	16	.	TRBJ1-1	CASSAMDISMNTEAFF	TGTGCCAGCAGCGCGATGGACATAAGCATGAACACTGAAGCTTTCTTT
.	TRBV27	12	.	TRBJ2-2	CASSPSSRELFF	TGTGCCAGCAGTCCTTCCTCCCGGGAGCTGTTTTTT
TRBD2	TRBV4-3	17	.	TRBJ2-3	CASSQDVPGGLSGTQYF	TGCGCCAGCAGCCAAGACGTACCGGGAGGTTTATCGGGTACGCAGTATTTT
.	TRBV19	13	.	TRBJ2-7	CASSIQDSYEQYF	TGTGCCAGTAGTATTCAGGATTCCTACGAGCAGTACTTC
.	TRBV16	15	.	TRBJ2-2	CASSQSRGDTGELFF	TGTGCCAGCAGCCAATCAAGGGGTGACACCGGGGAGCTGTTTTTT